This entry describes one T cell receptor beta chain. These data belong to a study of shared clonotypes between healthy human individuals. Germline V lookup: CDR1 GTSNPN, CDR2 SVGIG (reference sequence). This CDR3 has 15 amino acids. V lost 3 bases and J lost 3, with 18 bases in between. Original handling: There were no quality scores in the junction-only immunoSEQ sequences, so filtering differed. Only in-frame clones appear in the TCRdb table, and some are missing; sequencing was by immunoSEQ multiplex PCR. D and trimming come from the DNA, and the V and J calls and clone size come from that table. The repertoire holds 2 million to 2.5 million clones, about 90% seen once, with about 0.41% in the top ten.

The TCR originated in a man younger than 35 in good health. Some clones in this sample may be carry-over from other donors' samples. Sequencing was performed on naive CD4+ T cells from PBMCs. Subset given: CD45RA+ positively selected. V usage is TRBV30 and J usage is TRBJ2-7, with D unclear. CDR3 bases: TGTGCCTGGAGGTACGGGCCAGCTGATTTCTACGAGCAGTACTTC. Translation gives CAWRYGPADFYEQYF. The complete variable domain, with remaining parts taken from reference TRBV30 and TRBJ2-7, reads SQTIHQWPATLVQPVGSPLSLECTVEGTSNPNLYWYRQAAGRGLQLLFYSVGIGQISSEVPQNLSASRPQDRQFILSSKKLLLSDSGFYLCAWRYGPADFYEQYFGPGTRLTVT.